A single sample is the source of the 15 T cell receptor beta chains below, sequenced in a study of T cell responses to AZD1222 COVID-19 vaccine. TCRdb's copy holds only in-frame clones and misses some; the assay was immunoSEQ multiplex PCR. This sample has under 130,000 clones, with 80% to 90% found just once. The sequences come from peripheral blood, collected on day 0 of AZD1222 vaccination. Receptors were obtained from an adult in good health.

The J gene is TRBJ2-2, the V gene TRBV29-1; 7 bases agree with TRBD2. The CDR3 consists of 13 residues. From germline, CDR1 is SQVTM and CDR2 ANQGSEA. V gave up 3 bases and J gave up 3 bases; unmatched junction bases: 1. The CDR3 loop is CSVDGGYTGELFF. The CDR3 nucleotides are TGCAGCGTTGACGGGGGGTACACCGGGGAGCTGTTTTTT.

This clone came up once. This chain's CDR3 is CASNEEPTVIEQYF. In DNA, the CDR3 is TGTGCCAGCAACGAGGAGCCGACTGTAATCGAGCAGTACTTC. The rearrangement joins TRBV28 to TRBJ2-7; D is undetermined. The V gene's germline CDR1 is MDHEN and CDR2 SYDVKM. Trimming took off 7 bases at V and 6 bases at J, with 19 bases between the two ends. This CDR3 contains 14 residues.

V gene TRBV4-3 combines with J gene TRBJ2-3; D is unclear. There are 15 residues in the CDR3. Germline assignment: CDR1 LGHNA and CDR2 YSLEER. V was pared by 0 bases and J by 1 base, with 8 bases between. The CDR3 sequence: CASSQDGTGTDTQYF. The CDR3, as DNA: TGCGCCAGCAGCCAAGATGGCACTGGCACAGATACGCAGTATTTT.

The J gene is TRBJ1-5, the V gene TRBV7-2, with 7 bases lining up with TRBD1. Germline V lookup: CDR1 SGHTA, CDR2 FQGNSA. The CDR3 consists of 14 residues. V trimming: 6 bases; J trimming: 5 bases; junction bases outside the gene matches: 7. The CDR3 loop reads CASSPGTAYQPQHF. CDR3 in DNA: TGTGCCAGCAGTCCCGGGACAGCCTATCAGCCCCAGCATTTT.

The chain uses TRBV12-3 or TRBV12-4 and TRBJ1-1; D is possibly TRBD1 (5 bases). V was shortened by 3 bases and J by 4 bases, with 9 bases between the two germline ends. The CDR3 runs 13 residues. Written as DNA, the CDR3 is TGTGCCAGCAGTTTGAGGGGATCCACTGAAGCTTTCTTT. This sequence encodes CASSLRGSTEAFF.

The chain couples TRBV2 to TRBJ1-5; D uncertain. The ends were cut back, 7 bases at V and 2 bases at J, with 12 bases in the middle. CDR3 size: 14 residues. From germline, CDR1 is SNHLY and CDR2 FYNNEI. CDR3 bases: TGTGCCAGCATGATGTCAGATGGCAATCAGCCCCAGCATTTT. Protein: CASMMSDGNQPQHF.

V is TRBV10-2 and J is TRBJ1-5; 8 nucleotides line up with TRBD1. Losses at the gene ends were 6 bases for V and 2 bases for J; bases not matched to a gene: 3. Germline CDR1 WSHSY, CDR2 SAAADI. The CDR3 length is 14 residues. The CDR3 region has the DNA TGCGCCAGCAGGTCGGGACAGGGCAATCAGCCCCAGCATTTT. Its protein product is CASRSGQGNQPQHF.

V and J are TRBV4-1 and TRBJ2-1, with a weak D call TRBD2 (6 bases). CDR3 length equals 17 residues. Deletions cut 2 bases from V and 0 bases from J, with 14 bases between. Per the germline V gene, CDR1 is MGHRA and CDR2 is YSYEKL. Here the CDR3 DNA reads TGCGCCAGCAGCCAAAGGGGTAGGGACTCCTCCTACAATGAGCAGTTCTTC. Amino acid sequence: CASSQRGRDSSYNEQFF.

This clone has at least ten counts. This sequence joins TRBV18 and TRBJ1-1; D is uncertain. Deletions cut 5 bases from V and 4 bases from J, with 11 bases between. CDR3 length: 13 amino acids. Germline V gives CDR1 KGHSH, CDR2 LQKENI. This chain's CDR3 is CASSEGWGTEAFF. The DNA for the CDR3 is TGTGCCAGCTCAGAGGGTTGGGGCACTGAAGCTTTCTTT. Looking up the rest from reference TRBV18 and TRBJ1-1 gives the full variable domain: NAGVMQNPRHLVRRRGQEARLRCSPMKGHSHVYWYRQLPEEGLKFMVYLQKENIIDESGMPKERFSAEFPKEGPSILRIQQVVRGDSAAYFCASSEGWGTEAFFGQGTRLTVV.

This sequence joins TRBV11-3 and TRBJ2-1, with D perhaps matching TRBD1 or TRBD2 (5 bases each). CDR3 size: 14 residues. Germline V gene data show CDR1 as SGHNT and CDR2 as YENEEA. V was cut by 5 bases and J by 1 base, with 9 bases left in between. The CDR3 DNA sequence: TGTGCCAGCAGCCGGGACGGTTCCTACAATGAGCAGTTCTTC. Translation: CASSRDGSYNEQFF.

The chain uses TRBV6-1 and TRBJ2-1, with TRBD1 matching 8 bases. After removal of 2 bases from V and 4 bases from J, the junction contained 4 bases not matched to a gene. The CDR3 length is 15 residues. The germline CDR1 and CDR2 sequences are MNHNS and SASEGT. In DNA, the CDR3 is TGTGCCAGCAGTGAATCAGGGGGCGTTTACAATGAGCAGTTCTTC. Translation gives CASSESGGVYNEQFF.

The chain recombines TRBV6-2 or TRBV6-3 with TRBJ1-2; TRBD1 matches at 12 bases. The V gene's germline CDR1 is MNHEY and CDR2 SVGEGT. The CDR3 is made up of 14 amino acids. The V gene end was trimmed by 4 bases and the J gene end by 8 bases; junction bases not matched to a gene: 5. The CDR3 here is CASSSTGTGGGYTF. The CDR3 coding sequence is TGTGCCAGCAGTTCGACCGGGACAGGGGGCGGCTACACCTTC.

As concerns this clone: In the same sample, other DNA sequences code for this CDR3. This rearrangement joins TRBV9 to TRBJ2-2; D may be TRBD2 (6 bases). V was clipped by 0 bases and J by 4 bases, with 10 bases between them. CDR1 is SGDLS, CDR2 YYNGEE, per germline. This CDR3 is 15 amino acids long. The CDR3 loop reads CASSVVQEGTGELFF. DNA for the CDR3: TGTGCCAGCAGCGTAGTACAGGAGGGCACCGGGGAGCTGTTTTTT.

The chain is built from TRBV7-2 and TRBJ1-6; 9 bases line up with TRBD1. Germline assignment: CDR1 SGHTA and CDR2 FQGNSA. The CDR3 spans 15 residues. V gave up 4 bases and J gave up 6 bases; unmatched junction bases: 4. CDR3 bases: TGTGCCAGCAGCTCCCGGACAGGGGTTAATTCACCCCTCCACTTT. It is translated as CASSSRTGVNSPLHF.

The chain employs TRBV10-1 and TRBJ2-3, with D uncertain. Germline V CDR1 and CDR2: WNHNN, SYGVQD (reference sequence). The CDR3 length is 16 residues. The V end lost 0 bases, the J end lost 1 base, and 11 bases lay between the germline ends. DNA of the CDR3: TGCGCCAGCAGTGAGTCGAACGGCTACGGCACAGATACGCAGTATTTT. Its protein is CASSESNGYGTDTQYF.